This T cell receptor beta chain was identified in a study of CD8 T cells in ankylosing spondylitis. Study-level findings and limits: Ankylosing spondylitis blood appeared to be characterized by a TCR beta motif of roughly eight highly homologous variants. The authors found the disease-linked clones to be CD8+ and relatively rare in peripheral blood. The study looked at matched synovial fluid samples from ankylosing spondylitis patients. Disease-linked clones were reported to be significantly enriched there. Reactive arthritis synovial fluid and blood previously showed some of these motif variants.

Quantitative barcoded 5'-RACE was used to prepare TCR beta libraries. TCRdb processed the 5' RACE reads anew with MiXCR; each CDR3 protein has one entry. The data contain 330,000 or so distinct CDR3 sequences, approximately 8.2% of them singletons. The table lists this clonotype with a few counts. Antigen: not known. This clonotype was sampled from a male donor with ankylosing spondylitis. What was sequenced was blood, either unsorted or a sorted T cell fraction (not recorded which).

In nucleotides, the CDR3 is TGTGCCAGCACCATCGTAGGGAGAAACACCATATATTTT. This translates into CASTIVGRNTIYF. V is TRBV5-5 and J is TRBJ1-3; D is uncertain. This CDR3 has 13 amino acids. Germline values: CDR1 SGHKS, CDR2 YYEKEE (reference sequence). Trimming took 6 bases from V and 5 from J, leaving 12 bases between them.